These T cell receptor beta chains were read from a single sample in a study of regulatory and conventional T cells in breast cancer. TCRdb processed the PCR reads anew with MiXCR; each CDR3 protein has one entry. The sample lists over a thousand distinct CDR3 sequences, about 29% occurring once. The sample taken for sequencing was conventional T cells from blood. The receptors were gathered from a female donor with breast cancer. The CDR3 runs from the conserved cysteine through the conserved F or W. D genes are given only for firm matches. Size tells how often a clone was seen (once, few, many) or the class of an expanded clone, and some rows leave it out.

medium-sized TRBD1 TRBJ2-7 TRBV20-1 CSAGQGLPYEQYF TGCAGTGCTGGACAGGGGCTCCCCTACGAGCAGTACTTC
NA NA TRBJ1-1 TRBV19 CASSMEGGFGAFF TGTGCCAGTAGTATGGAGGGAGGTTTTGGAGCTTTCTTT
NA NA TRBJ2-5 TRBV7-2 CASSLVTGILTDTQYF TGTGCCAGCAGCTTAGTAACAGGGATCCTCACAGATACGCAGTACTTT
medium-sized NA TRBJ2-3 TRBV2 CASSVQGPDTQYF TGTGCCAGCAGCGTACAGGGACCAGATACGCAGTATTTT
few NA TRBJ2-7 TRBV30 CASRRAWEQYF TGTGCCTCCCGACGGGCCTGGGAGCAGTACTTC
many TRBD1 TRBJ2-7 TRBV30 CAWERQGRPYEQYF TGTGCCTGGGAAAGACAGGGGAGACCCTACGAGCAGTACTTC
medium-sized NA TRBJ1-1 TRBV11-3 CASSFRGGNTEAFF TGTGCCAGCAGCTTCCGGGGGGGGAACACTGAAGCTTTCTTT
NA TRBD1 TRBJ2-1 TRBV12-5 CASGLVQGIYNEQFF TGTGCTAGTGGTTTGGTACAGGGGATCTACAATGAGCAGTTCTTC
NA TRBD2 TRBJ2-5 TRBV4-3 CASSQEGGGTQYF TGCGCCAGCAGCCAAGAGGGGGGGGGGACCCAGTACTTC
medium-sized NA TRBJ1-2 TRBV5-1 CASSADSYGYTF TGCGCCAGCAGCGCGGACAGTTACGGCTACACCTTC
medium-sized TRBD1 TRBJ2-3 TRBV6-1 CASSLEWDSSTDTQYF TGTGCCAGCAGTCTCGAGTGGGACAGTAGCACAGATACGCAGTATTTT
medium-sized NA TRBJ1-1 TRBV7-9 CASSLGSGIFTEAFF TGTGCCAGCAGCCTCGGTTCAGGGATATTCACTGAAGCTTTCTTT
medium-sized NA TRBJ2-5 TRBV2 CASSPLTGQESQYF TGTGCCAGCAGTCCACTGACAGGACAAGAGAGCCAGTACTTC
medium-sized NA TRBJ1-6 TRBV3-1 CASSQGHAPDSPLHF TGTGCCAGCAGCCAAGGACACGCGCCAGATTCACCCCTCCACTTT
hyperexpanded NA TRBJ1-6 TRBV20-1 CSAREPGQGILF TGCAGTGCTAGAGAGCCAGGGCAGGGAATCTTGTTT
large TRBD2 TRBJ2-1 TRBV29-1 CSVDYAGVVNEQFF TGCAGCGTTGATTACGCGGGGGTCGTCAATGAGCAGTTCTTC
NA NA TRBJ1-2 TRBV7-2 CASSLDGSGAGGYTF TGTGCCAGCAGCTTAGACGGGTCAGGGGCAGGAGGCTACACCTTC